These T cell receptor beta chains were read from a single sample in a study of control samples from healthy donors and cancer patients. Generated by immunoSEQ multiplex PCR, the TCRdb table keeps only in-frame clones and is missing some. The repertoire includes tens of thousands of clones, under 95% of them detected once, and 1.3% sits in the top ten. The specimen was PBMCs. The receptors shown here come from a middle-aged woman with lung cancer. CDR3s include the opening cysteine and the closing phenylalanine or tryptophan. The D gene is left open where the match is weak. Some rows have no size entry. The others give once, few or many, or a class for an expanded clone.

>TRBJ2-7|once|-|TRBV6-5
CASGLSATYEQYF
TGTGCCAGCGGCTTGTCGGCAACCTACGAGCAGTACTTC
>TRBJ1-5|-|-|TRBV15
CATSGGFGASNQPQHF
TGTGCCACCAGCGGGGGCTTCGGGGCCAGCAATCAGCCCCAGCATTTT
>TRBJ1-1|-|-|TRBV6-6
CASSTFGEAFF
TGTGCCAGCAGTACTTTCGGTGAAGCTTTCTTT
>TRBJ1-2|-|-|TRBV7-9
CASSLSEGFGYTF
TGTGCCAGCAGCCTTTCGGAGGGATTTGGCTACACCTTC
>TRBJ2-7|-|-|TRBV6-5
CASSYLGQGSYEQYF
TGTGCCAGCAGTTACCTTGGGCAGGGCTCTTACGAGCAGTACTTC
>TRBJ2-7|-|-|TRBV28
CATNSDTYEQYF
TGTGCCACCAATAGTGACACCTACGAGCAGTACTTC
>TRBJ1-5|few|-|TRBV6-5
CASSSRGNQPQHF
TGTGCCAGCAGTAGTCGAGGCAACCAGCCCCAGCATTTT
>TRBJ1-2|once|-|TRBV4-1
CASSQLGPQGVSYGYTF
TGCGCCAGCAGCCAACTGGGCCCTCAGGGAGTTAGCTATGGCTACACCTTC
>TRBJ2-5|-|-|TRBV12-3/TRBV12-4
CATRWGNQETQYF
TGTGCCACTCGGTGGGGTAACCAAGAGACCCAGTACTTC
>TRBJ1-1|once|-|TRBV3-1/TRBV3-2
CASSFTGNTEAFF
TGTGCCAGCAGCTTTACAGGGAACACTGAAGCTTTCTTT
>TRBJ1-5|-|-|TRBV4-1
CASSHRQSNQPQHF
TGCGCCAGCAGCCACCGACAGTCCAATCAGCCCCAGCATTTT
>TRBJ2-1|-|TRBD2|TRBV29-1
CSVEGTSGANEQFF
TGCAGCGTTGAAGGGACTAGCGGGGCCAATGAGCAGTTCTTC
>TRBJ1-2|once|-|TRBV11-3
CASSLGRDNYGYTF
TGTGCCAGCAGCCTAGGACGGGATAACTATGGCTACACCTTC
>TRBJ2-1|-|TRBD1|TRBV6-6
CASSPGQGAGGEFF
TGTGCCAGCAGCCCGGGACAGGGGGCAGGTGGGGAGTTCTTC
>TRBJ1-3|-|-|TRBV9
CASSGGTHSGNTIYF
TGTGCCAGCAGCGGCGGGACACACTCTGGAAACACCATATATTTT
>TRBJ2-7|-|TRBD1|TRBV19
CASSIRTGSSYEQYF
TGTGCCAGTAGTATAAGGACAGGGTCCTCCTACGAGCAGTACTTC
>TRBJ1-4|-|-|TRBV5-6
CASSFASSEKLFF
TGTGCCAGCAGCTTCGCTTCGAGTGAAAAACTGTTTTTT
>TRBJ1-5|once|TRBD1|TRBV19
CASSSEGGQGRPQHF
TGTGCCAGTAGCTCAGAGGGGGGACAGGGGAGGCCCCAGCATTTT
>TRBJ1-2|-|-|TRBV6-5
CASRPLVNNYGYTF
TGTGCCAGCAGGCCCCTAGTGAATAACTATGGCTACACCTTC
>TRBJ2-7|-|-|TRBV21-1
CASSKAPERGGLTFFYEQYF
TGTGCCAGCAGCAAAGCGCCTGAGCGGGGGGGCCTTACATTTTTCTACGAGCAGTACTTC
>TRBJ1-5|-|-|TRBV2
CASAGGENQPQHF
TGTGCCAGCGCCGGGGGGGAGAATCAGCCCCAGCATTTT
>TRBJ1-1|-|TRBD1|TRBV5-1
CASSRRSGTALMNTEAFF
TGCGCCAGCAGCCGACGGTCTGGGACAGCTCTCATGAACACTGAAGCTTTCTTT
>TRBJ1-1|-|-|TRBV5-5
CASSFINTEAFF
TGTGCCAGCAGCTTCATTAACACTGAAGCTTTCTTT
>TRBJ1-2|-|TRBD1|TRBV10-1
CASSGQGGSGGYTF
TGCGCCAGCAGCGGACAGGGCGGATCCGGAGGCTACACCTTC
>TRBJ1-1|once|-|TRBV30
CAWGHGDTEAFF
TGTGCCTGGGGTCACGGGGACACTGAAGCTTTCTTT
>TRBJ1-5|-|-|TRBV5-1
CASSLVPGSNQPQHF
TGCGCCAGCAGCTTGGTCCCAGGGAGCAATCAGCCCCAGCATTTT
>TRBJ1-2|-|-|TRBV6-1
CASSEDPKWGGYTF
TGTGCCAGCAGTGAAGACCCTAAATGGGGCGGCTACACCTTC
>TRBJ2-3|-|TRBD2|TRBV10-3
CAISEPGTSRDTQYF
TGTGCCATCAGTGAGCCGGGGACTAGCCGTGATACGCAGTATTTT
>TRBJ1-3|-|-|TRBV29-1
CSVAGAGNTIYF
TGCAGCGTGGCAGGGGCTGGAAACACCATATATTTT
>TRBJ1-3|-|-|TRBV11-2
CASRFTGFPGNTIYF
TGTGCCAGCAGGTTCACAGGGTTCCCTGGAAACACCATATATTTT
>TRBJ1-1|-|-|TRBV11-2
CASSSGSLQAFF
TGTGCCAGCAGCTCGGGTTCCCTCCAAGCTTTCTTT
>TRBJ1-5|-|TRBD1|TRBV7-2
CASSQAGTVSNQPQHF
TGTGCCAGCAGCCAAGCCGGGACAGTCAGCAATCAGCCCCAGCATTTT
>TRBJ2-7|-|TRBD2|TRBV6-5
CASSPASGGAIEQYF
TGTGCCAGCAGTCCGGCTAGCGGGGGGGCAATCGAGCAGTACTTC
>TRBJ2-1|-|TRBD2|TRBV5-1
CASSLGNAGGPGNEQFF
TGCGCCAGCAGCTTGGGTAATGCGGGGGGGCCGGGCAATGAGCAGTTCTTC
>TRBJ2-3|-|TRBD2|TRBV7-3
CASSSGLAGVSDTQYF
TGTGCCAGCAGCTCCGGACTAGCGGGGGTCTCGGATACGCAGTATTTT
>TRBJ1-5|-|-|TRBV28
CASSLRGYQPQHF
TGTGCCAGCAGTTTAAGGGGTTATCAGCCCCAGCATTTT
>TRBJ2-2|-|-|TRBV9
CASSGAGTGELFF
TGTGCCAGCAGCGGAGCAGGCACCGGGGAGCTGTTTTTT
>TRBJ1-1|once|-|TRBV18
CASSPPVLRTEAFF
TGTGCCAGCTCACCACCGGTGTTAAGGACTGAAGCTTTCTTT
>TRBJ1-1|-|-|TRBV6-5
CASSYGTSEAFF
TGTGCCAGCAGTTACGGGACTTCTGAAGCTTTCTTT
>TRBJ2-5|-|-|TRBV14
CASSHSWQQETQYF
TGTGCCAGCAGCCATTCGTGGCAGCAAGAGACCCAGTACTTC
>TRBJ2-7|-|-|TRBV29-1
CSVDRQGSYEQYF
TGCAGCGTTGACAGGCAGGGGTCCTACGAGCAGTACTTC
>TRBJ1-6|-|-|TRBV7-9
CASSLDGYSPLHF
TGTGCCAGCAGCTTAGACGGGTATTCACCCCTCCACTTT
>TRBJ1-3|-|-|TRBV18
CASSTQFQSRSGNTIYF
TGTGCCAGCTCGACCCAATTTCAGAGCCGCTCTGGAAACACCATATATTTT
>TRBJ2-1|-|-|TRBV5-1
CASSLEGGLGEQFF
TGCGCCAGCAGCTTGGAGGGGGGGCTTGGTGAGCAGTTCTTC
>TRBJ1-1|-|-|TRBV10-3
CAISGTGEGEAFF
TGTGCCATCAGTGGGACCGGGGAAGGAGAAGCTTTCTTT
>TRBJ2-7|-|TRBD1|TRBV29-1
CSVPRTGGSYEQYF
TGCAGCGTCCCAAGGACAGGGGGATCCTACGAGCAGTACTTC
>TRBJ2-5|-|TRBD1|TRBV11-3
CASSSYGTGEETQYF
TGTGCCAGCAGCTCCTACGGGACAGGGGAAGAGACCCAGTACTTC
>TRBJ2-1|-|TRBD1|TRBV27
CASSLSIGQGDDEQFF
TGTGCCAGCAGTTTATCGATAGGACAGGGGGATGATGAGCAGTTCTTC
>TRBJ2-2|-|-|TRBV7-2
CASSPGVGELFF
TGTGCCAGCAGCCCTGGGGTGGGGGAGCTGTTTTTT
>TRBJ1-2|-|TRBD1|TRBV12-3/TRBV12-4
CASSPGQGRSYTF
TGTGCCAGCAGTCCGGGACAGGGAAGATCCTACACCTTC
>TRBJ1-1|-|TRBD1|TRBV7-9
CASSYRGLDTEAFF
TGTGCCAGCAGCTACAGGGGATTGGACACTGAAGCTTTCTTT
>TRBJ2-3|once|-|TRBV10-3
CAISLDEGPDTQYF
TGTGCCATCAGTTTGGACGAAGGGCCAGATACGCAGTATTTT
>TRBJ1-5|-|-|TRBV12-5
CASGLDDRGDQPQHF
TGTGCTAGTGGTTTGGACGACCGGGGCGATCAGCCCCAGCATTTT
>TRBJ2-7|-|-|TRBV28
CASSSTLYEQYF
TGTGCCAGCAGTTCCACCCTCTACGAGCAGTACTTC
>TRBJ2-2|-|-|TRBV3-1/TRBV3-2
CASSQETTGELFF
TGTGCCAGCAGCCAAGAAACCACCGGGGAGCTGTTTTTT
>TRBJ2-2|-|-|TRBV25-1
CASSADYGPSPFF
TGTGCCAGCAGTGCCGACTACGGGCCGTCCCCGTTTTTT
>TRBJ1-4|-|TRBD1|TRBV5-4
CASSRGQAEKLFF
TGTGCCAGCAGCCGGGGACAGGCCGAAAAACTGTTTTTT
>TRBJ1-4|-|-|TRBV19
CASSSSTFVATNEKLFF
TGTGCCAGTAGTAGTAGCACCTTCGTTGCAACTAATGAAAAACTGTTTTTT
>TRBJ2-5|-|-|TRBV7-9
CASSFSYSGTLETQYF
TGTGCCAGCAGCTTTTCCTACTCCGGGACATTAGAGACCCAGTACTTC